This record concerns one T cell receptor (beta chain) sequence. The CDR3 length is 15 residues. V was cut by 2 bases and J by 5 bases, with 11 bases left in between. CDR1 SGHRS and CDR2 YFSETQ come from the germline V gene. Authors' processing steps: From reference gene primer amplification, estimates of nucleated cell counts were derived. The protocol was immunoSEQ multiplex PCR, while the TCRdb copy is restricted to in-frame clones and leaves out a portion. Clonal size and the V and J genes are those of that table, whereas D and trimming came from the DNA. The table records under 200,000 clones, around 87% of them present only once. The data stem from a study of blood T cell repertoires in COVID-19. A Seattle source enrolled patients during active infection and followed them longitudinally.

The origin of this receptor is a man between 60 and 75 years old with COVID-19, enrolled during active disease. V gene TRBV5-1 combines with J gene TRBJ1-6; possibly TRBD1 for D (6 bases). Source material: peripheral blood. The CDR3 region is CASSFTGQNNSPLHF. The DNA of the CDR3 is TGCGCCAGCAGCTTCACCGGACAGAATAATTCACCCCTCCACTTT.